One sample yielded the 31 T cell receptor beta chains listed below, sequenced in a study of cytomegalovirus exposure and HLA in healthy donors. The primer mix had 60 Vbeta and 13 Jbeta primers. Assay: immunoSEQ multiplex PCR; the TCRdb copy retains only in-frame clones and omits some. The repertoire includes about 160,000 clones, approximately 80% of them detected once, and under 2.5% sits in the top ten. Sequenced sample: PBMCs. These receptors were collected from a man aged 50 to 59 in good health and CMV-seropositive.

As for this clone: Other DNA sequences in this specimen translate into the identical CDR3. This chain uses TRBV19 with TRBJ1-5; D unresolved. CDR1 is LNHDA and CDR2 is SQIVND in the germline V gene (reference sequence). CDR3 length equals 16 residues. V was clipped by 3 bases and J by 1 base, with 13 bases between them. The CDR3: CASSIRPPGSNQPQHF. In nucleotides, the CDR3 is TGTGCCAGTAGTATCCGACCCCCGGGGAGCAATCAGCCCCAGCATTTT.

As to this clone: The same CDR3 can be traced to other DNA sequences in this sample. The CDR3 here is CASSLGTSGNEQFF. The CDR3 nucleotides are TGTGCCAGCAGCTTAGGGACTAGCGGGAATGAGCAGTTCTTC. J is TRBJ2-1 and V is TRBV7-9; TRBD2 agrees at 11 bases. Germline CDR1 SEHNR, CDR2 FQNEAQ (reference sequence). The CDR3 is 14 residues long. The ends lost 1 base at V and 7 bases at J; junction bases unmatched: 0.

V is TRBV5-1 and J is TRBJ2-3; 9 bases are a match to TRBD2. The length of the CDR3 is 17 residues. The germline V gene has CDR1 SGHRS and CDR2 YFSETQ. The trim removed 2 bases at V and 0 bases at J, leaving 7 bases unmatched. For the CDR3, the DNA is TGCGCCAGCAGCTTAGGAAGCGGGGGGATTAGCACAGATACGCAGTATTTT. Translated, it gives CASSLGSGGISTDTQYF.

V and J are TRBV7-8 and TRBJ2-7; TRBD1 aligns across 7 bases. Germline V gene lookup returns CDR1 SGHVS and CDR2 FQNEAQ. The CDR3 runs 13 residues. Unmatched junction bases numbered 1, after V lost 1 base and J lost 4 bases. The CDR3 DNA reads as TGTGCCAGCAGCTTAGGGGGACAGTACGAGCAGTACTTC. Its translation is CASSLGGQYEQYF.

The J gene is TRBJ2-1, the V gene TRBV6-1, with D perhaps matching TRBD2 (6 bases). V gave up 8 bases and J gave up 12 bases, with 17 bases separating them. Germline V gives CDR1 MNHNS, CDR2 SASEGT. The CDR3 has 12 residues. As DNA, the CDR3 is TGTGCCAGCCTGGGAGGTAGCGTGTGGCAGTTCTTC. Translation: CASLGGSVWQFF.

V usage is TRBV7-9 and J usage is TRBJ1-5, with D uncertain. The CDR3 has 13 amino acids. Germline V lookup: CDR1 SEHNR, CDR2 FQNEAQ (reference sequence). V was trimmed by 1 base and J by 5 bases, leaving 6 bases between them. The CDR3 loop reads CASSLGRDQPQHF. The DNA for the CDR3 is TGTGCCAGCAGCTTAGGGCGGGATCAGCCCCAGCATTTT.

The rearrangement uses TRBV10-3 and TRBJ2-2, with TRBD2 matching 10 bases. CDR3 length: 15 residues. Germline trimming cut 6 bases from V and 7 bases from J; bases unmatched to any gene: 8. The germline V gene encodes CDR1 ENHRY and CDR2 SYGVKD. The CDR3 sequence: CAIRSAGGPVGELFF. Written as DNA, the CDR3 is TGTGCCATCAGATCAGCGGGGGGGCCGGTCGGGGAGCTGTTTTTT.

V and J are TRBV19 and TRBJ1-4, with D uncertain. V lost 5 bases, J lost 5 bases, and 6 bases lay in between. Germline V gene data show CDR1 as LNHDA and CDR2 as SQIVND (reference sequence). There are 12 residues in the CDR3. CDR3 DNA: TGTGCCAGTAGTCGGGGAAATGAAAAACTGTTTTTT. Residues: CASSRGNEKLFF.

The chain links TRBV28 to TRBJ2-5; D perhaps matches TRBD2 (5 bases). CDR1 and CDR2 from the germline V gene are MDHEN and SYDVKM. The CDR3 covers 14 residues. Trimming shortened V by 5 bases and J by 3 bases, and 13 bases separated the two germline ends. Here the CDR3 DNA reads TGTGCCAGCAGTCACTGGACGGGAAAAGAGACCCAGTACTTC. It codes for CASSHWTGKETQYF.

This CDR3 is CASSQQGAYSSEQFF. Here the CDR3 DNA reads TGTGCCAGCAGTCAACAGGGGGCGTATAGTAGTGAGCAGTTCTTC. The chain is built from TRBV27 and TRBJ2-1, with TRBD1 matching over 9 bases. The CDR3 has 15 residues. The ends lost 5 bases at V and 9 bases at J; junction bases unmatched: 11. Germline V gene sequence: CDR1 MNHEY, CDR2 SMNVEV (reference sequence).

This clone was seen more than once but under ten times. Other DNA variants within this sample encode the same CDR3. This sequence joins TRBV4-3 and TRBJ1-1; no firm D call. The CDR3 runs 13 residues. V was cut by 0 bases and J by 5 bases, with 7 bases left in between. CDR1 and CDR2 (germline): LGHNA, YSLEER. The CDR3 region is CASSQDRRTEAFF. CDR3 nucleotide sequence: TGCGCCAGCAGCCAAGATAGGCGGACTGAAGCTTTCTTT.

The chain recombines TRBV19 with TRBJ2-3; maybe TRBD1 (6 bases). The V gene's germline CDR1 is LNHDA and CDR2 SQIVND (reference sequence). CDR3 length: 21 residues. Trimming pared 5 bases from V and 1 base from J, leaving 31 bases between. The CDR3 sequence is CASSSSAPSLQGRGGTDTQYF. The CDR3 DNA sequence: TGTGCCAGTAGTTCTTCCGCACCTAGCTTACAGGGAAGAGGGGGCACAGATACGCAGTATTTT.

This sequence joins TRBV10-2 and TRBJ1-6, with a weak D call TRBD1 (5 bases). Germline CDR1 WSHSY, CDR2 SAAADI. Between the trimmed V and J ends, which lost 2 bases and 7 bases, there was a span of 9 bases. The CDR3 is 14 residues long. CDR3 nucleotide sequence: TGCGCCAGCAGTGAGGACAGCTACAATTCACCCCTCCACTTT. Protein sequence: CASSEDSYNSPLHF.

The DNA for the CDR3 is TGTGCCAGCAGCTTATGGGGGTTAGCGGGAAGGGGTTCGCAAGAGACCCAGTACTTC. Translation gives CASSLWGLAGRGSQETQYF. This sequence joins TRBV7-8 and TRBJ2-5; TRBD2 matches at 8 bases. V shed 2 bases and J 2 bases; nucleotides not matched to a gene: 16. The V gene's germline CDR1 is SGHVS and CDR2 FQNEAQ. This CDR3 spans 19 amino acids.

The chain uses TRBV30 and TRBJ2-3; D possibly corresponds to TRBD2 (6 bases). Trimming removed 2 bases from V and 3 bases from J, with 9 bases in between. The CDR3 has 13 residues. CDR1 and CDR2 from the germline V gene are GTSNPN and SVGIG (reference sequence). In DNA, the CDR3 is TGTGCCTGGAGTCCCGGAGGGACAGATACGCAGTATTTT. Protein sequence: CAWSPGGTDTQYF.

The rearrangement links TRBV7-2 to TRBJ1-1; D is unclear. The V end was cut by 5 bases, the J end by 1 base, with 14 bases between. Germline V gives CDR1 SGHTA, CDR2 FQGNSA. The CDR3 totals 15 residues. The CDR3 region is CASSLGSDGNTEAFF. In DNA form, the CDR3 reads TGTGCCAGCAGCCTCGGAAGCGATGGGAACACTGAAGCTTTCTTT. The full variable domain, its missing parts supplied by reference TRBV7-2 and TRBJ1-1, is GAGVSQSPSNKVTEKGKDVELRCDPISGHTALYWYRQSLGQGLEFLIYFQGNSAPDKSGLPSDRFSAERTGGSVSTLTIQRTQQEDSAVYLCASSLGSDGNTEAFFGQGTRLTVV.

The CDR3, as DNA: TGTGCCAGCAGCAGTCCCGGTCAGCCCCAGCATTTT. It codes for CASSSPGQPQHF. The gene calls are TRBV5-4 and TRBJ1-5; D not certain. CDR3 length equals 12 residues. The V gene lost 4 bases and the J gene lost 6 bases, with 8 bases spanning the gap. Germline lookup yields CDR1 SGHNT and CDR2 YYREEE (reference sequence).

The J gene is TRBJ2-5, the V gene TRBV2; 9 bases align to TRBD2. This CDR3 has 16 amino acids. Germline V gene data show CDR1 as SNHLY and CDR2 as FYNNEI. The trim removed 5 bases at V and 1 base at J, leaving 8 bases unmatched. The CDR3 DNA is TGTGCCAGCAGTAGCGGCGGGGGGGGCCTCCAAGAGACCCAGTACTTC. This encodes CASSSGGGGLQETQYF.

This chain uses TRBV10-2 with TRBJ2-2; 9 nucleotides agree with TRBD2. CDR1 and CDR2 (germline): WSHSY, SAAADI. This CDR3 has 18 amino acids. With V trimmed by 0 bases and J by 4 bases, 9 bases remained unmatched. This CDR3 reads CASSESGSGGPRTGELFF. Written as DNA, the CDR3 is TGCGCCAGCAGTGAGTCGGGTAGCGGGGGACCCCGCACCGGGGAGCTGTTTTTT.

V and J are TRBV7-3 and TRBJ2-2, with 8 bases matching TRBD1. Looked up from germline, CDR1 is SGHTA and CDR2 is FQGTGA. This CDR3 has 17 residues. V was clipped by 3 bases and J by 4 bases; unmatched bases: 10. The CDR3 loop is CASSFSPPDRATGELFF. The CDR3 bases are TGTGCCAGCAGCTTTAGCCCCCCGGACAGGGCCACCGGGGAGCTGTTTTTT.

The chain joins TRBV19 to TRBJ1-1; D is uncertain. The CDR3 loop spans 13 amino acids. Germline values: CDR1 LNHDA, CDR2 SQIVND (reference sequence). Trimming shortened V by 3 bases and J by 3 bases, and 8 bases separated the two germline ends. The CDR3 protein is CASSITGDTEAFF. DNA of the CDR3: TGTGCCAGTAGTATCACGGGTGACACTGAAGCTTTCTTT.

V gene TRBV11-3 combines with J gene TRBJ2-7; 8 bases match TRBD2. Germline V CDR1 and CDR2: SGHNT, YENEEA. This CDR3 is built from 14 residues. The V gene end was trimmed by 1 base and the J gene end by 2 bases; junction bases not matched to a gene: 1. The CDR3 here is CASSLVGGAYEQYF. The CDR3 nucleotides read TGTGCCAGCAGCTTAGTCGGGGGGGCCTACGAGCAGTACTTC.

This clone has just one count. The chain employs TRBV5-1 and TRBJ1-2; 11 bases are a match to TRBD1. Germline assignment: CDR1 SGHRS and CDR2 YFSETQ. Germline trimming cut 3 bases from V and 10 bases from J; bases unmatched to any gene: 11. CDR3 size: 15 residues. This CDR3 reads CASSSNGQGAGVYTF. The CDR3 region has the DNA TGCGCCAGCAGCTCCAACGGACAGGGGGCCGGAGTCTACACCTTC.

This clone was observed a handful of times. This chain's CDR3 is CASSSGITTDTQYF. The CDR3 nucleotides are TGTGCCAGCAGCTCGGGAATTACAACAGATACGCAGTATTTT. This rearrangement joins TRBV9 to TRBJ2-3, with TRBD2 as a possible D gene (5 bases). The germline gives CDR1 SGDLS, CDR2 YYNGEE. V was pared by 4 bases and J by 3 bases, with 12 bases between. The CDR3 length is 14 residues.

This chain connects TRBV10-3 to TRBJ1-2, with 7 bases identical to TRBD1. V shed 3 bases and J 2 bases; nucleotides not matched to a gene: 0. CDR1 is ENHRY and CDR2 is SYGVKD in the germline V gene. This CDR3 is 13 amino acids long. CDR3: CAISEQGNYGYTF. The CDR3, as DNA: TGTGCCATCAGTGAACAGGGGAACTATGGCTACACCTTC.

The chain links TRBV15 to TRBJ2-5, with D perhaps TRBD1 (5 bases). The V gene lost 1 base and the J gene lost 4 bases, with 7 bases spanning the gap. The CDR3 extends over 13 amino acids. Per germline, CDR1 LNHNV and CDR2 YYDKDF (reference sequence). The CDR3 DNA reads TGTGCCACCAGCAGAGTCCAGGGAGAGACCCAGTACTTC. Translated, it gives CATSRVQGETQYF.

The CDR3 is CASSVATGGARTGELFF. DNA for the CDR3: TGTGCCAGCAGCGTGGCGACAGGGGGCGCCCGTACCGGGGAGCTGTTTTTT. V and J are TRBV5-8 and TRBJ2-2, with 10 bases aligning to TRBD1. With V trimmed by 4 bases and J by 5 bases, 11 bases remained unmatched. Germline CDR1 SGHTS, CDR2 YDEGEE. The CDR3 totals 17 residues. The whole variable domain, remainder taken from reference TRBV5-8 and TRBJ2-2, is EAGVTQSPTHLIKTRGQQATLRCSPISGHTSVYWYQQALGLGLQFLLWYDEGEERNRGNFPPRFSGRQFPNYSSELNVNALELEDSALYLCASSVATGGARTGELFFGEGSRLTVL.

J is TRBJ1-5 and V is TRBV6-5; D is possibly TRBD1 (6 bases). Per the germline V gene, CDR1 is MNHEY and CDR2 is SVGAGI. Trimming pared 5 bases from V and 6 bases from J, leaving 11 bases between. CDR3 size: 13 residues. The CDR3 DNA follows: TGTGCCAGCAGTACTCAACAGGGTCAGCCCCAGCATTTT. Its translation is CASSTQQGQPQHF.

The chain joins TRBV9 to TRBJ1-1, with 7 bases aligning to TRBD1. V lost 0 bases to trimming and J lost 7 bases; unmatched junction nucleotides: 9. Germline-derived CDR1 and CDR2 are SGDLS and YYNGEE. The CDR3 runs 15 residues. The CDR3 DNA sequence: TGTGCCAGCAGCGTAGGAGGACAGGACAATGTTGAAGCTTTCTTT. Translating it yields CASSVGGQDNVEAFF.

V is TRBV11-2 and J is TRBJ1-5; D is uncertain. CDR1 SGHAT and CDR2 FQNNGV come from the germline V gene. This CDR3 region has 16 residues. Deletions cut 2 bases from V and 0 bases from J, with 11 bases between. CDR3 DNA sequence: TGTGCCAGCAGCTTACGAGCAGACAATAGCAATCAGCCCCAGCATTTT. Amino acids: CASSLRADNSNQPQHF.

The gene calls are TRBV18 and TRBJ1-1, with D possibly being TRBD1 (5 bases). The germline gives CDR1 KGHSH, CDR2 LQKENI. With 8 bases removed from V and 5 bases from J, the gap between germline ends came to 12 bases. This CDR3 has 12 amino acids. In nucleotides, the CDR3 is TGTGCCAGCCGGGCGGGGGAGACTGAAGCTTTCTTT. Translation gives CASRAGETEAFF. The full variable domain, its missing parts supplied by reference TRBV18 and TRBJ1-1, is NAGVMQNPRHLVRRRGQEARLRCSPMKGHSHVYWYRQLPEEGLKFMVYLQKENIIDESGMPKERFSAEFPKEGPSILRIQQVVRGDSAAYFCASRAGETEAFFGQGTRLTVV.